A selection of T cell receptor beta chains follows, all from one sample in a study of T cell changes during pregnancy in multiple sclerosis. This table comes from immunoSEQ multiplex PCR, and its TCRdb copy is limited to in-frame clones, with some not included. This table holds tens of thousands of clones, 93% found once. The sequenced sample was peripheral blood, obtained after pregnancy. The source of these receptors is a female donor with multiple sclerosis, enrolled in a pregnancy study. Both conserved end residues are part of each CDR3. The D gene is left open where the match is weak. Clone size is not always given. Where it is, it says once, few, many or a class for expanded clones.

-	TRBV2	-	TRBJ2-7	TGTGCCAGCAGTGAGTCAGATCAACCCTACGAGCAGTACTTC	CASSESDQPYEQYF
-	TRBV2	-	TRBJ1-4	TGTGCCAGCAGTGAAACACAGGGAATCCGTGGAAAACTGTTTTTT	CASSETQGIRGKLFF
-	TRBV7-9	TRBD2	TRBJ2-3	TGTGCCAGCAGTTCCCCCGGGACTACACTTAGCACAGATACGCAGTATTTT	CASSSPGTTLSTDTQYF
-	TRBV14	TRBD2	TRBJ2-3	TGTGCCAGCAGCCAGCAGACTAGCGCGGCAGATACGCAGTATTTT	CASSQQTSAADTQYF
-	TRBV28	-	TRBJ2-5	TGTGCCAGCAGTTTTACCACCCCGGGGCAAGAGACCCAGTACTTC	CASSFTTPGQETQYF
-	TRBV2	TRBD2	TRBJ2-1	TGTGCCGGGACTAGTCTCAATGAGCAGTTCTTC	CAGTSLNEQFF
-	TRBV27	-	TRBJ1-5	TGTGCCAGCAGTCCCCCCGAAGGGACACCAATCTATCAGCCCCAGCATTTT	CASSPPEGTPIYQPQHF
-	TRBV9	-	TRBJ2-7	TGTGCCAGCAGCGTGACGGGACAAGGCGAGCAGTACTTC	CASSVTGQGEQYF
-	TRBV27	-	TRBJ2-1	TGTGCCAGCAGTAAGGGGGGGGACTATGAGCAGTTCTTC	CASSKGGDYEQFF
-	TRBV7-8	-	TRBJ2-1	TGTGCCAGCAGCTCCCCAGGGAGGATCTCCTACAATGAGCAGTTCTTC	CASSSPGRISYNEQFF
-	TRBV27	TRBD1	TRBJ1-1	TGTGCCAGCAGTATCAAATCCGGGACAGGGAACACTGAAGCTTTCTTT	CASSIKSGTGNTEAFF
-	TRBV28	TRBD2	TRBJ2-1	TGTGCCAGCAGTCCGCCCCTTGGAGCGGGAGGGCTAAATGAGCAGTTCTTC	CASSPPLGAGGLNEQFF
-	TRBV6-1	TRBD1	TRBJ1-3	TGTGCCGGTGGACAGGGTCCTGGAAACACCATATATTTT	CAGGQGPGNTIYF
-	TRBV7-2	TRBD1	TRBJ2-1	TGTGCCAGCAGCTTGAGACAGGGGAATGAGCAGTTCTTC	CASSLRQGNEQFF
-	TRBV30	TRBD1	TRBJ1-1	TGTGCCTGGAGTGAGTGGGGGACAGCTCTGAACACTGAAGCTTTCTTT	CAWSEWGTALNTEAFF
-	TRBV18	-	TRBJ2-5	TGTGCCAGCTCACCCAACAGCCAAGAGACCCAGTACTTC	CASSPNSQETQYF
-	TRBV6-4	-	TRBJ2-2	TGTGCCAGCAGTGACGGGGAGACCGGGACCGGGGAGCTGTTTTTT	CASSDGETGTGELFF
few	TRBV5-8	-	TRBJ2-7	TGTGCCAGCAGGGCCCGGGGGGCCCTTGCCGGCGAGCAGTACTTC	CASRARGALAGEQYF
-	TRBV13	TRBD1	TRBJ2-1	TGTGCCAGCAGCTTATATAGGGGGGACAGGCCTTACAATGAGCAGTTCTTC	CASSLYRGDRPYNEQFF
once	TRBV18	-	TRBJ2-4	TGTGCCAGCACATTCGGTCCGGGGGCCAAAAACATTCAGTACTTC	CASTFGPGAKNIQYF
once	TRBV7-2	-	TRBJ2-2	TGTGCCAGCAGCTCTAAGGGGGGGTTCGGGGAGCTGTTTTTT	CASSSKGGFGELFF
-	TRBV5-8	-	TRBJ1-1	TGTGCCAGCAGCTTGGAGTTCCAGGATGAAGCTTTCTTT	CASSLEFQDEAFF
-	TRBV11-2	TRBD1	TRBJ2-7	TGTGCCAGCAGCTTACTTGGGACAGCCTTGAGGTCCTACGAGCAGTACTTC	CASSLLGTALRSYEQYF
-	TRBV18	-	TRBJ2-1	TGTGCCAGCTTTAGATCGGGGTACAATGAGCAGTTCTTC	CASFRSGYNEQFF
-	TRBV11-1	-	TRBJ2-4	TGTGCCAGCAGCTTAGGTCGGCTCGGGACATCAGGCAAAAACATTCAGTACTTC	CASSLGRLGTSGKNIQYF
-	TRBV7-9	TRBD2	TRBJ2-1	TGTGCCAGCAGCTTACCTAGCGGGAGGATGCAGTTCTTC	CASSLPSGRMQFF
-	TRBV11-3	-	TRBJ1-1	TGTGCCAGCAGCTTAATAGGGGGGGTAGCCACTGAAGCTTTCTTT	CASSLIGGVATEAFF
-	TRBV4-1	-	TRBJ2-7	TGCGCCAGCAGCCAGAGCCTACTAGAGGCGCAGTACTTC	CASSQSLLEAQYF
-	TRBV27	TRBD1	TRBJ2-7	TGTGCCAGCAGTCCCCGGACAGGGACAGCCTACGAGCAGTACTTC	CASSPRTGTAYEQYF
-	TRBV9	TRBD2	TRBJ2-7	TGTGCCAGCAGCGTGGGTAGCGGGGTCCCCTACGAGCAGTACTTC	CASSVGSGVPYEQYF
-	TRBV13	-	TRBJ2-3	TGTGCCAGCAGCTTACGAGGGGGGGGGCAGTATTTT	CASSLRGGGQYF
-	TRBV15	-	TRBJ1-5	TGTGCCACCAGCAGAGTTGCAGGGAATAGCAATCAGCCCCAGCATTTT	CATSRVAGNSNQPQHF
-	TRBV15	-	TRBJ2-7	TGTGCCACCAGCAGAGCTGGTTCGGGCTCCTACGAGCAGTACTTC	CATSRAGSGSYEQYF
-	TRBV11-3	-	TRBJ1-1	TGTGCCAGCAGCTCCTCAGCAGGACACGGGAACACTGAAGCTTTCTTT	CASSSSAGHGNTEAFF
-	TRBV4-3	-	TRBJ2-2	TGCGCCAGCAGCCAAGCCCCGGGTAACACCGGGGAGCTGTTTTTT	CASSQAPGNTGELFF
-	TRBV29-1	TRBD1	TRBJ1-1	TGCAGCGCCCAAGACAGGGGAATGAACACTGAAGCTTTCTTT	CSAQDRGMNTEAFF
-	TRBV6-1	-	TRBJ2-2	TGTGCCAGCCGGGAAAACACCGGGGAGCTGTTTTTT	CASRENTGELFF
-	TRBV25-1	-	TRBJ1-4	TGTGCCAGCGGTACCCAGGGACTTATCAATGAAAAACTGTTTTTT	CASGTQGLINEKLFF
-	TRBV19	-	TRBJ2-2	TGTGCCAGTATAGGCAGGGTGCGGACCGGGGAGCTGTTTTTT	CASIGRVRTGELFF
-	TRBV12-5	TRBD1	TRBJ2-1	TGTGCTAGTGGTTTGGTAATGGGGGGGACAGGGGGCATTGAGCAGTTCTTC	CASGLVMGGTGGIEQFF
-	TRBV4-3	-	TRBJ1-1	TGCGCCAGCAGCCATCGGGGTCAGTCTGAAGCTTTCTTT	CASSHRGQSEAFF
-	TRBV9	-	TRBJ1-1	TGTGCCAGCAGCGTAGTATCCAGGTTGAACACTGAAGCTTTCTTT	CASSVVSRLNTEAFF
-	TRBV23-1	TRBD1	TRBJ1-3	TGCGCCAGCATCCCGCCAGACAGGGGCAGAAACACCATATATTTT	CASIPPDRGRNTIYF
-	TRBV18	-	TRBJ1-1	TGTGCCAGCTCACCACGCGTTCTTGCGGTAACTGAAGCTTTCTTT	CASSPRVLAVTEAFF
-	TRBV15	TRBD1	TRBJ1-1	TGTGCCACCAGCAGAGTAACAGCCGGGACAGGGCTCACTGAAGCTTTCTTT	CATSRVTAGTGLTEAFF
-	TRBV4-2	-	TRBJ1-2	TGTGCCAGCAGCCAAGAACTCACTACAGGGATTTACTATGGCTACACCTTC	CASSQELTTGIYYGYTF
-	TRBV19	TRBD1	TRBJ2-1	TGTGCCAGTAAACCCCGGACAGGGTGGGGCAATGAGCAGTTCTTC	CASKPRTGWGNEQFF
-	TRBV2	-	TRBJ2-7	TGTGCCAGCAGTGAAGGGTTGGGCGTATACGAGCAGTACTTC	CASSEGLGVYEQYF
-	TRBV5-4	TRBD2	TRBJ2-1	TGTGCCAGCAGCCGCCGGACTAGCGGAGGCTCCTACAATGAGCAGTTCTTC	CASSRRTSGGSYNEQFF
-	TRBV4-3	-	TRBJ2-7	TGCGCCAGCAGCCAAGATGAGGGCTTGGGGGGCGAGCAGTACTTC	CASSQDEGLGGEQYF
-	TRBV19	-	TRBJ1-4	TGTGCCAGTAGTATTATGACAGGTGCTAATGAAAAACTGTTTTTT	CASSIMTGANEKLFF
-	TRBV5-4	TRBD1	TRBJ2-5	TGTGCCAGCAGCACAACCAGGGGGGAGACCCAGTACTTC	CASSTTRGETQYF
-	TRBV25-1	-	TRBJ2-3	TGTGCCAGCAGTGAACTACCCACAGATACGCAGTATTTT	CASSELPTDTQYF
-	TRBV2	-	TRBJ2-5	TGTGCCAGCCGGAGAGAGCGGGAGACCCAGTACTTC	CASRRERETQYF
-	TRBV7-9	TRBD1	TRBJ1-1	TGTGCCAGCAGCCCCAGAGGCTGGGGGGACAGGAACACTGAAGCTTTCTTT	CASSPRGWGDRNTEAFF